The 29 T cell receptor beta chains given below trace back to one sample, sequenced in a study of regulatory T cells in long-lasting Graves disease. Relying on iRepertoire HTBI primers and Arm-PCR of CDR3 regions, the team built TCR beta libraries. A single record per CDR3 protein comes from TCRdb applying MiXCR to the multiplex PCR reads. Counted here are about 620,000 distinct CDR3 sequences, around 15% occurring once; the ten biggest clones make up under 20%. The sample's time point: newly diagnosed GD, antithyroid drugs for less than 3 months. PBMC RNA was the source of the TCR library. These sequences were also reported in another study, on T cells in Graves' hyperthyroidism and ophthalmopathy.

Sequenced here: peripheral blood mononuclear cells (PBMCs), sampled at new diagnosis, from a patient treated with antithyroid drugs. The origin of the receptors is a woman aged 30 to 39 with Graves disease.

This clonotype has only a few counts. The V gene is TRBV28, the J gene TRBJ1-5; D unclear. Trimming left V 4 bases short and J 3 bases short, with 10 bases between. CDR1 and CDR2 from the germline V gene are MDHEN and SYDVKM. The CDR3 has 14 amino acids. The CDR3 nucleotides are TGTGCCAGCAGTTCTCCCGGGCTCAATCAGCCCCAGCATTTT. Residues: CASSSPGLNQPQHF.

This clonotype was detected many times. The rearrangement links TRBV7-9 to TRBJ2-3; either TRBD1 or TRBD2 may supply D (5 bases each). The germline V gene has CDR1 SEHNR and CDR2 FQNEAQ (reference sequence). The CDR3 sequence is 17 residues long. The ends were cut back, 3 bases at V and 4 bases at J, with 20 bases in the middle. For the CDR3, the DNA is TGTGCCAGCAGCTTTCTCCAGGGAGCTCCAAAATCAGATACGCAGTATTTT. This translates into CASSFLQGAPKSDTQYF.

This clonotype appeared many times. The V gene is TRBV28, the J gene TRBJ1-5; D may be TRBD1 (6 bases). Germline CDR1 MDHEN, CDR2 SYDVKM. CDR3 size: 13 residues. The germline V and J ends were trimmed by 7 bases and 3 bases, with 10 bases remaining between them. The CDR3 DNA follows: TGTGCCAGCATGGGGGCGAACAATCAGCCCCAGCATTTT. Protein sequence: CASMGANNQPQHF.

This clonotype was counted between two and nine times. This rearrangement joins TRBV29-1 to TRBJ1-6; 12 nucleotides align to TRBD1. Trimming took 6 bases from V and 9 from J; bases not matched to a gene: 6. The CDR3 runs to 14 residues. CDR1 is SQVTM, CDR2 ANQGSEA, per germline. The CDR3 reads CSVGTGGAGSPLHF. The CDR3 coding sequence is TGCAGCGTGGGGACAGGGGGCGCGGGTTCACCCCTCCACTTT.

This clonotype was counted many times. CDR3 residues: CASNVVGNQPQHF. CDR3 DNA: TGTGCCAGCAATGTAGTGGGGAATCAGCCCCAGCATTTT. The V gene is TRBV28, the J gene TRBJ1-5; D unresolved. V lost 7 bases and J lost 4, with 11 bases in between. Per germline, CDR1 MDHEN and CDR2 SYDVKM. The CDR3 is 13 amino acids.

J is TRBJ1-4 and V is TRBV27, with unresolved D. The CDR3 loop spans 14 amino acids. The germline V and J ends were trimmed by 6 bases and 0 bases, with 8 bases remaining between them. From germline, CDR1 is MNHEY and CDR2 SMNVEV (reference sequence). The CDR3 DNA reads TGTGCCAGCAGGACCAGTTCAACTAATGAAAAACTGTTTTTT. Amino acid sequence: CASRTSSTNEKLFF.

This clonotype appeared many times. The J gene is TRBJ2-3, the V gene TRBV24-1; D tentatively reads TRBD1 or TRBD2 (5 bases each). Germline-derived CDR1 and CDR2 are KGHDR and SFDVKD. V was clipped by 5 bases and J by 1 base, with 6 bases between them. The CDR3 totals 13 residues. CDR3 sequence reads: CATSGDGTDTQYF. CDR3 bases: TGTGCCACCAGTGGGGACGGCACAGATACGCAGTATTTT.

The rearrangement links TRBV12-3 or TRBV12-4 to TRBJ2-5; possible D gene TRBD2, 7 bases. Trimming left V 5 bases short and J 5 bases short, with 18 bases between. The CDR3 loop spans 15 amino acids. CDR3 residues: CASSPMGGAWETQYF. CDR3 sequence (DNA): TGTGCCAGCAGTCCCATGGGGGGGGCTTGGGAGACCCAGTACTTC.

This clonotype was counted a few times. The V call is TRBV9, the J call TRBJ2-2, with a possible D match to TRBD2 (5 bases). The V gene lost 2 bases and the J gene lost 4 bases, with 15 bases spanning the gap. This CDR3 region has 16 residues. The germline V gene has CDR1 SGDLS and CDR2 YYNGEE. CDR3: CASSVDHLGGTGELFF. The CDR3 DNA sequence: TGTGCCAGCAGCGTTGATCACCTAGGAGGCACCGGGGAGCTGTTTTTT.

This clonotype was counted only a few times. The chain joins TRBV9 to TRBJ2-5; a weak D match, TRBD1 (6 bases). The V end was cut by 0 bases, the J end by 7 bases, with 16 bases between. CDR3 length: 15 amino acids. Germline CDR1 is SGDLS and CDR2 is YYNGEE. The CDR3 reads CASSVDWDTRATQYF. The CDR3 nucleotides are TGTGCCAGCAGCGTAGATTGGGACACCCGAGCGACCCAGTACTTC. The complete variable domain, with remaining parts taken from reference TRBV9 and TRBJ2-5, reads DSGVTQTPKHLITATGQRVTLRCSPRSGDLSVYWYQQSLDQGLQFLIQYYNGEERAKGNILERFSAQQFPDLHSELNLSSLELGDSALYFCASSVDWDTRATQYFGPGTRLLVL.

This clonotype has only a few counts. A much larger clone lies a single base off, so this may be a read error. The V and J genes are TRBV28 and TRBJ1-1, with 10 bases that match TRBD1. Trimming removed 8 bases from V and 5 bases from J; junction bases left unmatched: 14. Germline loops: CDR1 MDHEN, CDR2 SYDVKM. CDR3 length: 16 amino acids. For the CDR3, the DNA is TGTGCCAGCGTACCCCCAAGCGACAGGGGGCGGACTGAAGCTTTCTTT. Translating gives CASVPPSDRGRTEAFF.

The chain combines TRBV12-3 or TRBV12-4 with TRBJ2-1; D is ambiguous. The CDR3 length is 14 residues. V was trimmed by 5 bases and J by 0 bases, leaving 8 bases between them. CDR3 sequence reads: CASSGPGSYNEQFF. CDR3 bases: TGTGCCAGCAGTGGGCCGGGCTCCTACAATGAGCAGTTCTTC.

This clonotype came up a few times. The junction departs from germline at one end; a sequencing error may be responsible. The chain has TRBV24-1 and TRBJ2-5; D is uncertain. The DNA end lines up better with TRBJ2-1; the J call may be wrong. This CDR3 region has 16 residues. Germline V gene lookup returns CDR1 KGHDR and CDR2 SFDVKD. CDR3: CATSDSGTGRYNGQFF. In DNA form, the CDR3 reads TGTGCCACCAGTGATTCAGGAACCGGACGTTACAATGGGCAGTTCTTC.

This clonotype came up many times. The rearrangement links TRBV2 to TRBJ1-4; 7 nucleotides line up with TRBD1. This CDR3 spans 16 amino acids. CDR1 and CDR2 from the germline V gene are SNHLY and FYNNEI. V dropped 4 bases and J dropped 5; count of bases not matched to a gene: 10. The CDR3 DNA reads as TGTGCCAGCAGTGGTGGTTCAGGGGGATCAAATGAAAAACTGTTTTTT. Amino acid sequence: CASSGGSGGSNEKLFF.

This clonotype was counted many times. The chain has TRBV5-1 and TRBJ2-7; 9 nucleotides match TRBD1. Losses at the gene ends were 3 bases for V and 6 bases for J; bases not matched to a gene: 4. CDR1 is SGHRS and CDR2 is YFSETQ in the germline V gene. The CDR3 contains 13 residues. The CDR3 DNA reads TGCGCCAGCAGCTCCCAGGACAGGGGCGAGCAGTACTTC. Translating gives CASSSQDRGEQYF.

A few counts support this clonotype. J is TRBJ1-1 and V is TRBV9; tentatively, D is TRBD1 (6 bases). The V end was cut by 0 bases, the J end by 3 bases, with 12 bases between. Germline assignment: CDR1 SGDLS and CDR2 YYNGEE. The CDR3 loop spans 15 amino acids. The CDR3 bases are TGTGCCAGCAGCGTAGCTCTGGGGGCCTACACTGAAGCTTTCTTT. This translates into CASSVALGAYTEAFF.

This clonotype has a handful of counts. The rearrangement links TRBV29-1 to TRBJ1-1; maybe TRBD1 (6 bases). Germline V CDR1 and CDR2: SQVTM, ANQGSEA. Trimming pared 5 bases from V and 8 bases from J, leaving 15 bases between. The CDR3 is 12 amino acids. CDR3 in amino acids: CSVIGGPGEAFF. In DNA, the CDR3 is TGCAGCGTTATCGGGGGCCCGGGGGAAGCTTTCTTT.

This clonotype was seen a few times. The V and J genes are TRBV12-3 or TRBV12-4 and TRBJ1-2, with D hard to call. CDR3 size: 15 residues. V was pared by 1 base and J by 1 base, with 10 bases between. Here the CDR3 reads CASSLVTRLNYGYTF. The CDR3 DNA follows: TGTGCCAGCAGTTTAGTGACACGCCTTAACTATGGCTACACCTTC.

The rearrangement uses TRBV7-6 and TRBJ2-7; 7 bases align to TRBD1. V lost 2 bases to trimming and J lost 2 bases; unmatched junction nucleotides: 9. The CDR3 totals 16 residues. CDR1 is SGHVS and CDR2 is FNYEAQ in the germline V gene. The CDR3 DNA reads as TGTGCCAGCAGCTTAAGGGCCGGGACAGCCACCTACGAGCAGTACTTC. It specifies CASSLRAGTATYEQYF.

The chain is built from TRBV20-1 and TRBJ1-3; D is uncertain. The CDR3 consists of 14 residues. The V end was cut by 6 bases, the J end by 4 bases, with 16 bases between. Per the germline V gene, CDR1 is DFQATT and CDR2 is SNEGSKA (reference sequence). In DNA form, the CDR3 reads TGCAGTGCCAATAGGGATCTACAAGGAAACACCATATATTTT. Translated: CSANRDLQGNTIYF.

This chain uses TRBV2 with TRBJ1-1; D is ambiguous. Per the germline V gene, CDR1 is SNHLY and CDR2 is FYNNEI. V gave up 6 bases and J gave up 1 base, with 12 bases separating them. CDR3 length: 14 residues. CDR3: CASRLGSANTEAFF. Written as DNA, the CDR3 is TGTGCCAGCAGGCTAGGGTCGGCGAACACTGAAGCTTTCTTT.

The CDR3 DNA reads TGCAGTGCTATCGGACTAGGGGGGGCAGATACGCAGTATTTT. Amino acid sequence: CSAIGLGGADTQYF. V is TRBV20-1 and J is TRBJ2-3; perhaps TRBD2 as D (7 bases). The CDR3 runs 14 residues. With 4 bases removed from V and 4 bases from J, the gap between germline ends came to 15 bases. Per germline, CDR1 DFQATT and CDR2 SNEGSKA (reference sequence).

This clonotype was observed a handful of times. The chain combines TRBV15 with TRBJ2-7; a weak D match, TRBD1 (5 bases). The CDR3 consists of 14 residues. The germline V gene has CDR1 LNHNV and CDR2 YYDKDF (reference sequence). Trimming shortened V by 4 bases and J by 6 bases, and 16 bases separated the two germline ends. In DNA form, the CDR3 reads TGTGCCACCAGCACCCCGGCAGGGCAGGGCGAGCAGTACTTC. The encoded protein is CATSTPAGQGEQYF.

In its sample, this clonotype was seen a few times. This chain links TRBV18 with TRBJ1-3, with unresolved D. Trimming removed 1 base at V and 3 bases at J, with 10 bases between. CDR1 KGHSH and CDR2 LQKENI come from the germline V gene. The CDR3 sequence is 15 residues long. Here the CDR3 reads CASSPRDKLGNTIYF. The CDR3 DNA reads as TGTGCCAGCTCACCACGAGATAAACTTGGAAACACCATATATTTT.

In this sample, this clonotype turned up many times. V and J are TRBV2 and TRBJ1-1; possible D gene TRBD1, 5 bases. Trimming shortened V by 2 bases and J by 10 bases, and 17 bases separated the two germline ends. The CDR3 extends over 14 amino acids. CDR1 and CDR2 from the germline V gene are SNHLY and FYNNEI. This CDR3 is CASSELSNSGGAFF. For the CDR3, the DNA is TGTGCCAGCAGTGAACTCTCGAATTCCGGGGGAGCTTTCTTT.

This clonotype was detected only a few times. The J gene is TRBJ2-1, the V gene TRBV27; TRBD2 matches 9 bases. This CDR3 has 14 residues. Unmatched junction bases numbered 6, after V lost 6 bases and J lost 6 bases. The V gene's germline CDR1 is MNHEY and CDR2 SMNVEV (reference sequence). CDR3 sequence reads: CASRIAGAGNEQFF. Here the CDR3 DNA reads TGTGCCAGCAGAATAGCGGGAGCGGGCAATGAGCAGTTCTTC.

This clonotype occurred a few times. This chain links TRBV20-1 with TRBJ2-7, with TRBD2 identical over 11 bases. The CDR3 is 14 residues long. The V and J ends lost 2 bases and 5 bases, in that order; junction bases with no gene match: 5. The germline CDR1 and CDR2 sequences are DFQATT and SNEGSKA (reference sequence). In DNA form, the CDR3 reads TGCAGTGCTAGAACTAGCGGGAGAGGTGACGAGCAGTACTTC. It codes for CSARTSGRGDEQYF.

The V and J genes are TRBV7-3 and TRBJ2-3, with TRBD2 identical over 10 bases. The V and J ends lost 4 bases and 2 bases, in that order; junction bases with no gene match: 6. The CDR3 totals 16 residues. Per germline, CDR1 SGHTA and CDR2 FQGTGA. The CDR3 sequence: CASSSLAGGTTDTQYF. The CDR3, as DNA: TGTGCCAGCAGCTCTTTAGCGGGAGGAACCACAGATACGCAGTATTTT.

This clonotype was counted ten times or more. The CDR3 reads CASSDVKDGVSYEQYF. In nucleotides, the CDR3 is TGTGCCAGCAGTGATGTGAAGGACGGGGTCTCCTACGAGCAGTACTTC. This chain joins TRBV2 and TRBJ2-7; D may be TRBD2 (5 bases). Germline-derived CDR1 and CDR2 are SNHLY and FYNNEI. The CDR3 is made up of 16 amino acids. V gave up 3 bases and J gave up 0 bases, with 15 bases separating them.